The 27 T cell receptor beta chains presented below share a single source sample, sequenced in a study of shared clonotypes between healthy human individuals. Here immunoSEQ multiplex PCR was the method, and the copy in TCRdb shows in-frame clones only, minus some. The table lists 1.4 million to 1.5 million clones, about 96% of them singletons, with approximately 1.2% in the top ten. The source material was naive CD4+ T cells sorted from blood. Sample subset: CD45RA+ positively selected. The receptors were sampled from a man aged 25 to 40 in good health.

This clone was found once. The chain carries TRBV7-2 and TRBJ2-3, with D perhaps TRBD1 or TRBD2 (5 bases each). V was trimmed by 3 bases and J by 0 bases, leaving 16 bases between them. Germline V gives CDR1 SGHTA, CDR2 FQGNSA. CDR3 length equals 17 residues. The CDR3 sequence: CASSLGTHLRSTDTQYF. CDR3 bases: TGTGCCAGCAGCTTGGGGACCCACCTCCGTAGCACAGATACGCAGTATTTT.

This chain connects TRBV7-3 to TRBJ2-7, with D unresolved. Germline V CDR1 and CDR2: SGHTA, FQGTGA. Trimming removed 5 bases from V and 3 bases from J, with 11 bases in between. CDR3 length: 13 residues. CDR3 DNA sequence: TGTGCCAGCAGCCGAACTAATGACTACGAGCAGTACTTC. Amino acid sequence: CASSRTNDYEQYF.

The rearrangement uses TRBV19 and TRBJ2-7; 10 nucleotides match TRBD2. The CDR3 is made up of 15 amino acids. With V trimmed by 4 bases and J by 1 base, 4 bases remained unmatched. Germline CDR1 reads LNHDA; CDR2 reads SQIVND (reference sequence). The CDR3 is CASSTTGLASYEQYF. CDR3 nucleotide sequence: TGTGCCAGTAGTACGACGGGACTAGCGTCCTACGAGCAGTACTTC.

The genes are TRBV2 and TRBJ1-2; possibly TRBD1 for D (5 bases). The germline CDR1 and CDR2 sequences are SNHLY and FYNNEI. Trimming shortened V by 6 bases and J by 3 bases, and 17 bases separated the two germline ends. The CDR3 sequence is 15 residues long. CDR3 in DNA: TGTGCCAGCAGCGTAACAGGACTCCGCGACTATGGCTACACCTTC. Residues: CASSVTGLRDYGYTF.

The chain carries TRBV19 and TRBJ2-2, with 9 bases lining up with TRBD1. Germline values: CDR1 LNHDA, CDR2 SQIVND (reference sequence). The CDR3 has 16 residues. The J segment lost 6 bases and the V segment lost 4 bases, leaving 9 bases of the junction unmatched. CDR3 DNA: TGTGCCAGTAGTAGCACAGGGGGCCATGCCCCCGGGGAGCTGTTTTTT. It codes for CASSSTGGHAPGELFF.

The V and J genes are TRBV27 and TRBJ2-5; TRBD1 is a possible D gene (5 bases). V was cut by 8 bases and J by 6 bases, with 13 bases left in between. Germline V gene data show CDR1 as MNHEY and CDR2 as SMNVEV (reference sequence). This CDR3 has 12 amino acids. CDR3 in amino acids: CASGAMGKTQYF. The CDR3 DNA reads as TGTGCCAGCGGGGCCATGGGGAAGACCCAGTACTTC.

J is TRBJ2-1 and V is TRBV7-2, with 12 bases that match TRBD2. The CDR3 length is 16 residues. After removal of 3 bases from V and 6 bases from J, the junction contained 6 bases not matched to a gene. Germline CDR1 SGHTA, CDR2 FQGNSA. Here the CDR3 DNA reads TGTGCCAGCAGCTTTCAGGGGGGACTAGCGGGCAATGAGCAGTTCTTC. Translated, it gives CASSFQGGLAGNEQFF. The entire variable domain, with the rest obtained from reference TRBV7-2 and TRBJ2-1, is as follows: GAGVSQSPSNKVTEKGKDVELRCDPISGHTALYWYRQSLGQGLEFLIYFQGNSAPDKSGLPSDRFSAERTGGSVSTLTIQRTQQEDSAVYLCASSFQGGLAGNEQFFGPGTRLTVL.

This clone is a singleton in its sample. The chain links TRBV6-1 to TRBJ2-7, with D perhaps TRBD1 (6 bases). V was shortened by 0 bases and J by 6 bases, with 15 bases between the two germline ends. The germline gives CDR1 MNHNS, CDR2 SASEGT. The CDR3 has 15 amino acids. This CDR3 is CASSEAPGQPIEQYF. The CDR3 coding sequence is TGTGCCAGCAGTGAAGCACCGGGACAACCCATCGAGCAGTACTTC.

V gene TRBV10-2 combines with J gene TRBJ1-2, with D maybe TRBD1 (6 bases). V was shortened by 6 bases and J by 2 bases, with 13 bases between the two germline ends. The CDR3 has 14 amino acids. CDR1 is WSHSY and CDR2 is SAAADI in the germline V gene. In DNA, the CDR3 is TGCGCCAGCAGCCCCCGGGACAAAAACTATGGCTACACCTTC. Translated, it gives CASSPRDKNYGYTF.

V gene TRBV5-1 combines with J gene TRBJ1-1; D not certain. Per germline, CDR1 SGHRS and CDR2 YFSETQ. There are 14 residues in the CDR3. Trimming cost V 4 bases and J 1 base, with 11 bases left between them. In DNA, the CDR3 is TGCGCCAGCAGCCTTTTTGGGCCGAACACTGAAGCTTTCTTT. Translated, it gives CASSLFGPNTEAFF.

For this clone: Other DNA sequences in this sample translate to the same CDR3. The V gene is TRBV5-1, the J gene TRBJ2-3, with a possible D match to TRBD2 (5 bases). Germline V gives CDR1 SGHRS, CDR2 YFSETQ. The CDR3 extends over 13 amino acids. Deletions cut 2 bases from V and 3 bases from J, with 7 bases between. The chain's CDR3 is CASSLRLTDTQYF. CDR3 nucleotides: TGCGCCAGCAGCTTACGACTAACAGATACGCAGTATTTT.

V gene TRBV11-2 combines with J gene TRBJ2-1; no reliable D call. Per the germline V gene, CDR1 is SGHAT and CDR2 is FQNNGV. Deletions cut 4 bases from V and 6 bases from J, with 16 bases between. This CDR3 comprises 15 residues. The CDR3 region has the DNA TGTGCCAGCAGCTCGTTAGTAGGTCGGGTCAATGAGCAGTTCTTC. As protein: CASSSLVGRVNEQFF.

Details on this clone: In the same sample, other DNA sequences code for this CDR3. V and J are TRBV28 and TRBJ1-5; 9 nucleotides line up with TRBD1. Germline trimming cut 5 bases from V and 5 bases from J; bases unmatched to any gene: 4. The CDR3 extends over 14 amino acids. Germline lookup yields CDR1 MDHEN and CDR2 SYDVKM. CDR3 coding DNA: TGTGCCAGCAGTCCCGGGACAGGGTATCAGCCCCAGCATTTT. This translates into CASSPGTGYQPQHF.

This clone showed up just a few times. The chain recombines TRBV27 with TRBJ2-2; 7 bases are shared with TRBD1. Germline CDR1 MNHEY, CDR2 SMNVEV (reference sequence). The CDR3 sequence is 15 residues long. This CDR3 is CARQGSGPNTGELFF. CDR3 sequence (DNA): TGTGCTAGACAGGGATCGGGGCCGAACACCGGGGAGCTGTTTTTT.

This chain uses TRBV6-1 with TRBJ2-1, with TRBD2 matching over 7 bases. CDR1 is MNHNS and CDR2 is SASEGT in the germline V gene. Trimming took 5 bases from V and 6 from J; bases not matched to a gene: 1. This CDR3 has 12 residues. CDR3 residues: CASSRTSNEQFF. CDR3 coding DNA: TGTGCCAGCAGTAGGACTAGCAATGAGCAGTTCTTC.

This clone showed up just a few times. The rearrangement links TRBV4-2 to TRBJ2-7; 9 nucleotides agree with TRBD2. The CDR3 runs 15 residues. Germline V gene sequence: CDR1 LGHNA, CDR2 YNFKEQ. The ends lost 5 bases at V and 5 bases at J; junction bases unmatched: 10. CDR3 amino acids: CASSVGAGGPHEQYF. CDR3 bases: TGTGCCAGCAGCGTTGGTGCGGGAGGGCCCCACGAGCAGTACTTC.

As for this clone: This sample also contains other DNA sequences that code for the same CDR3. The J gene is TRBJ2-3, the V gene TRBV6-5; TRBD1 might be the D (6 bases). The V end was cut by 4 bases, the J end by 9 bases, with 8 bases between. Germline V gene data show CDR1 as MNHEY and CDR2 as SVGAGI. This CDR3 region has 11 residues. CDR3 in amino acids: CASSLGGTQYF. CDR3 nucleotide sequence: TGTGCCAGCAGTTTAGGGGGAACGCAGTATTTT.

V gene TRBV11-2 combines with J gene TRBJ1-5; D may be TRBD1 (6 bases). V was clipped by 1 base and J by 6 bases, with 10 bases between them. The CDR3 has 14 residues. CDR1 SGHAT and CDR2 FQNNGV come from the germline V gene. The CDR3 sequence is CASSLGRGGQPQHF. The CDR3 nucleotides are TGTGCCAGCAGCTTAGGTAGGGGGGGTCAGCCCCAGCATTTT. Using reference TRBV11-2 and TRBJ1-5 for the parts outside the CDR3, the full variable domain is EAGVAQSPRYKIIEKRQSVAFWCNPISGHATLYWYQQILGQGPKLLIQFQNNGVVDDSQLPKDRFSAERLKGVDSTLKIQPAKLEDSAVYLCASSLGRGGQPQHFGDGTRLSIL.

The V and J genes are TRBV7-9 and TRBJ2-5, with D perhaps matching TRBD2 (6 bases). Germline assignment: CDR1 SEHNR and CDR2 FQNEAQ (reference sequence). V lost 0 bases and J lost 4, with 12 bases in between. The CDR3 extends over 15 amino acids. This CDR3 reads CASSLAGDLGETQYF. The CDR3 region has the DNA TGTGCCAGCAGCTTAGCAGGGGACTTAGGAGAGACCCAGTACTTC.

This chain joins TRBV28 and TRBJ2-1; TRBD2 might be the D (7 bases). CDR3 length: 14 amino acids. The V and J ends lost 3 bases and 15 bases respectively, with 21 bases between them. CDR1 is MDHEN, CDR2 SYDVKM, per germline. CDR3 DNA sequence: TGTGCCAGCAGTTTCACCGCGCGCGGGGGCCAGGGGTTCTTC. Protein product: CASSFTARGGQGFF.

The genes are TRBV7-2 and TRBJ2-1; D perhaps matches TRBD1 (6 bases). Germline CDR1 reads SGHTA; CDR2 reads FQGNSA. The V end was cut by 1 base, the J end by 7 bases, with 14 bases between. The CDR3 extends over 15 amino acids. The CDR3 region is CASSLDRVTKNEQFF. DNA for the CDR3: TGTGCCAGCAGCTTAGACAGGGTTACAAAGAATGAGCAGTTCTTC. Filled out from reference TRBV7-2 and TRBJ2-1, the complete variable domain reads GAGVSQSPSNKVTEKGKDVELRCDPISGHTALYWYRQSLGQGLEFLIYFQGNSAPDKSGLPSDRFSAERTGGSVSTLTIQRTQQEDSAVYLCASSLDRVTKNEQFFGPGTRLTVL.

The CDR3 DNA reads as TGTGCCAGCAGCCAAGACAGGGGGTATGGCTACACCTTC. It translates to CASSQDRGYGYTF. The chain uses TRBV7-2 and TRBJ1-2; 9 nucleotides agree with TRBD1. The trim removed 5 bases at V and 5 bases at J, leaving 3 bases unmatched. This CDR3 comprises 13 residues. The germline CDR1 and CDR2 sequences are SGHTA and FQGNSA. The complete variable domain, with remaining parts taken from reference TRBV7-2 and TRBJ1-2, reads GAGVSQSPSNKVTEKGKDVELRCDPISGHTALYWYRQSLGQGLEFLIYFQGNSAPDKSGLPSDRFSAERTGGSVSTLTIQRTQQEDSAVYLCASSQDRGYGYTFGSGTRLTVV.

There are a few counts of this clone. The rearrangement joins TRBV4-3 to TRBJ2-1; D may be TRBD1 or TRBD2 (5 bases each). Germline assignment: CDR1 LGHNA and CDR2 YSLEER. V gave up 5 bases and J gave up 4 bases, with 12 bases separating them. CDR3 length: 14 residues. The CDR3 bases are TGCGCCAGCAGCGGGGGTGGGGTATACAATGAGCAGTTCTTC. Translating gives CASSGGGVYNEQFF.

This clone appeared once. This sequence joins TRBV10-3 and TRBJ2-2; unclear D gene. Trimming removed 3 bases from V and 1 base from J, with 12 bases in between. Germline V gene lookup returns CDR1 ENHRY and CDR2 SYGVKD. The CDR3 is made up of 16 amino acids. As DNA, the CDR3 is TGTGCCATCAGTGAAACAATTCAGCGGAACACCGGGGAGCTGTTTTTT. It translates to CAISETIQRNTGELFF.

The chain employs TRBV9 and TRBJ2-5; TRBD2 matches 7 bases. This CDR3 comprises 18 residues. Germline lookup yields CDR1 SGDLS and CDR2 YYNGEE. With 0 bases clipped from V and 2 bases from J, the junction kept 13 bases outside the gene matches. The CDR3 nucleotides read TGTGCCAGCAGCGTAGTAGCTAGCGGAGCCCCTGGTCAAGAGACCCAGTACTTC. This encodes CASSVVASGAPGQETQYF. Together with reference TRBV9 and TRBJ2-5, the CDR3 gives the full variable domain: DSGVTQTPKHLITATGQRVTLRCSPRSGDLSVYWYQQSLDQGLQFLIQYYNGEERAKGNILERFSAQQFPDLHSELNLSSLELGDSALYFCASSVVASGAPGQETQYFGPGTRLLVL.

The table lists this clone with a count of one. The chain carries TRBV5-1 and TRBJ2-2; D not resolved. Trimming shortened V by 4 bases and J by 1 base, and 11 bases separated the two germline ends. This CDR3 comprises 15 residues. CDR1 is SGHRS, CDR2 YFSETQ, per germline. The CDR3 DNA follows: TGCGCCAGCAGCCTCAACGGCGTGAACACCGGGGAGCTGTTTTTT. This sequence encodes CASSLNGVNTGELFF.

In its sample, this clone was seen a few times. The V and J genes are TRBV28 and TRBJ1-2, with 10 bases aligning to TRBD1. Germline loops: CDR1 MDHEN, CDR2 SYDVKM. CDR3 length: 14 amino acids. J lost 12 bases, V lost 5 bases, and 12 bases had no gene match. The CDR3 reads CASSPSGQGRLDTF. In DNA, the CDR3 is TGTGCCAGCAGTCCATCGGGACAGGGGCGACTCGACACCTTC.